The source of this TCR beta chain is a study of shared clonotypes between healthy human individuals. Whole-study results and caveats: Generally, estimated richness proved larger in naive subsets than it did in memory subsets.

The sample holds one count of this clone. Its antigen is undetermined. The CDR3 runs 14 residues. Per germline, CDR1 MNHEY and CDR2 SVGAGI. V shed 0 bases and J shed 0 bases, with 5 bases lying between them. Clones were sequenced by immunoSEQ multiplex PCR, and TCRdb holds only the in-frame ones, with some missing. Here the sample spans a few hundred thousand clones, roughly 87% being singletons. This chain joins TRBV6-5 and TRBJ2-5; D is unresolved. Input material: memory CD8+ T cells sorted from blood. The subset here: CD45RO+ cells pooled with CCR7-negative TemRA cells. The sequence came from a young man in good health. Here the CDR3 reads CASSYSVYQETQYF. In DNA, the CDR3 is TGTGCCAGCAGTTACTCGGTGTACCAAGAGACCCAGTACTTC.